The clone carrying this T cell receptor beta chain occurred many times. Its specificity is unknown. This sample is drawn from a study of T cells in Graves' hyperthyroidism and ophthalmopathy. Whole-study context: At the time of initial diagnosis and before any treatment, peripheral blood was collected. Study-wide results and caveats: Most clonotypes that expanded in the thyroid above 0.001 also showed up in blood. The model identified upcoming ophthalmopathy a median about 6.5 months ahead of onset.

Participants, patients aged 18 to 65, had newly diagnosed hyperthyroidism with a duration under 2 months. RNA transcripts yielded amplified TCR beta CDR3 regions. A first-round RT-PCR of the TCR CDR3 used the HTBI primer set. TCRdb processed the multiplex PCR reads anew with MiXCR; each CDR3 protein has one entry. The table has fewer than 350,000 distinct CDR3 sequences, approximately 22% seen once. The V segment lost 3 bases and the J segment 8 bases; nucleotides outside the gene matches: 4. The CDR3 has 13 amino acids. Specimen: blood. The clonotype comes from a woman in her forties or fifties with Graves' hyperthyroidism. The rearrangement uses TRBV12-3 or TRBV12-4 and TRBJ1-2; 9 nucleotides line up with TRBD1. In DNA form, the CDR3 reads TGTGCCAGCAGTTTGGGGACAGGGACAGGCTACACCTTC. Its protein product is CASSLGTGTGYTF.